The rows below give T cell receptor beta chains drawn from one sample of a study of T cell responses to AZD1222 COVID-19 vaccine. Here immunoSEQ multiplex PCR was the method, and the copy in TCRdb shows in-frame clones only, minus some. The data hold about 120,000 clones, with approximately 90% observed a single time. The source was peripheral blood, collected on day 0 of AZD1222 vaccination. All receptors come from an adult in good health. Each CDR3 is given with its conserved first and last residue. The size field is filled for only some rows; it gives once, few, many or a size class.

clone size,J gene,V gene,CDR3 protein
NA,TRBJ2-3,TRBV7-3,CASSFSGGEWDTQYF
NA,TRBJ2-5,TRBV2,CASSELWETQYF
NA,TRBJ1-4,TRBV2,CASWDRMNEKLFF
NA,TRBJ1-1,TRBV9,CASSPHRARTEAFF
once,TRBJ2-7,TRBV18,CASSPQGGNEQYF
few,TRBJ1-5,TRBV6-5,CASSPTRQGAQPQHF
NA,TRBJ2-7,TRBV9,CASSVEPGSYEQYF
few,TRBJ2-3,TRBV6-5,CASSYKPLGTDTQYF
NA,TRBJ1-2,TRBV6-5,CASRDRAHYGYTF
NA,TRBJ1-2,TRBV9,CAGFSGYTF
NA,TRBJ2-2,TRBV6-6,CASIAGQGVGELFF
NA,TRBJ1-5,TRBV18,CASSPGPREQPQHF
NA,TRBJ1-1,TRBV7-9,CASSPTGVAFF
NA,TRBJ1-1,TRBV5-1,CASSLMVNTEAFF
NA,TRBJ1-4,TRBV19,CASSASTGAINEKLFF
NA,TRBJ1-1,TRBV10-3,CAISREYMNTEAFF
NA,TRBJ2-1,TRBV6-5,CASTTGLAGNNEQFF
NA,TRBJ2-2,TRBV7-8,CASSLAWDRVGTGELFF
NA,TRBJ2-1,TRBV7-2,CASSLESGSYNEQFF
NA,TRBJ2-7,TRBV29-1,CSALGQLAEQYF
NA,TRBJ1-2,TRBV7-8,CASSLVADGARGYTF
NA,TRBJ1-5,TRBV6-5,CASRAGQAGQPQHF
NA,TRBJ2-1,TRBV9,CASSPNSYNEQFF
few,TRBJ1-5,TRBV3-1/TRBV3-2,CASSQDTRGSVHF
NA,TRBJ2-7,TRBV7-7,CASSPGTDYEQYF
NA,TRBJ1-3,TRBV9,CASSPQDRSSGNTIYF
NA,TRBJ2-7,TRBV5-1,CASSQDAYEQYF
NA,TRBJ2-1,TRBV7-3,CASSSSGTAAEQFF
NA,TRBJ2-7,TRBV27,CASSLTVAYEQYF
NA,TRBJ1-5,TRBV6-2/TRBV6-3,CASSFTGGNQPQHF
once,TRBJ1-4,TRBV11-2,CASRKAKGLFF
NA,TRBJ1-3,TRBV3-1/TRBV3-2,CASSQGPTGVSGNTIYF
NA,TRBJ2-7,TRBV6-2/TRBV6-3,CASSFRGRGYEQYF
NA,TRBJ2-3,TRBV18,CASSPPSTDTQYF
NA,TRBJ1-3,TRBV5-1,CASSNQGLGNTIYF
NA,TRBJ1-4,TRBV24-1,CATSDPGTGSEKLFF
NA,TRBJ1-2,TRBV30,CAWSGRQYGYGYTF
few,TRBJ2-3,TRBV7-8,CASSSDRGSVGTDTQYF
NA,TRBJ2-7,TRBV6-5,CASAQGRKYEQYF
NA,TRBJ1-4,TRBV7-9,CASSLYSATNEKLFF
few,TRBJ2-7,TRBV28,CASSLKSLGHEQYF
NA,TRBJ2-7,TRBV7-9,CASSPRQGINEQYF
NA,TRBJ1-2,TRBV13,CASSLGRARGGYGYTF
NA,TRBJ1-1,TRBV24-1,CATRTGGKDTEAFF
NA,TRBJ1-2,TRBV5-1,CASSLGVRVGYTF
NA,TRBJ2-1,TRBV30,CAWGDSGEQFF
NA,TRBJ1-4,TRBV28,CASRGQVATNEKLFF
NA,TRBJ1-5,TRBV2,CASSEAIGFRQPQHF
NA,TRBJ2-3,TRBV5-1,CASSLEGTQRTDTQYF
NA,TRBJ1-2,TRBV2,CASSPRYGYTF